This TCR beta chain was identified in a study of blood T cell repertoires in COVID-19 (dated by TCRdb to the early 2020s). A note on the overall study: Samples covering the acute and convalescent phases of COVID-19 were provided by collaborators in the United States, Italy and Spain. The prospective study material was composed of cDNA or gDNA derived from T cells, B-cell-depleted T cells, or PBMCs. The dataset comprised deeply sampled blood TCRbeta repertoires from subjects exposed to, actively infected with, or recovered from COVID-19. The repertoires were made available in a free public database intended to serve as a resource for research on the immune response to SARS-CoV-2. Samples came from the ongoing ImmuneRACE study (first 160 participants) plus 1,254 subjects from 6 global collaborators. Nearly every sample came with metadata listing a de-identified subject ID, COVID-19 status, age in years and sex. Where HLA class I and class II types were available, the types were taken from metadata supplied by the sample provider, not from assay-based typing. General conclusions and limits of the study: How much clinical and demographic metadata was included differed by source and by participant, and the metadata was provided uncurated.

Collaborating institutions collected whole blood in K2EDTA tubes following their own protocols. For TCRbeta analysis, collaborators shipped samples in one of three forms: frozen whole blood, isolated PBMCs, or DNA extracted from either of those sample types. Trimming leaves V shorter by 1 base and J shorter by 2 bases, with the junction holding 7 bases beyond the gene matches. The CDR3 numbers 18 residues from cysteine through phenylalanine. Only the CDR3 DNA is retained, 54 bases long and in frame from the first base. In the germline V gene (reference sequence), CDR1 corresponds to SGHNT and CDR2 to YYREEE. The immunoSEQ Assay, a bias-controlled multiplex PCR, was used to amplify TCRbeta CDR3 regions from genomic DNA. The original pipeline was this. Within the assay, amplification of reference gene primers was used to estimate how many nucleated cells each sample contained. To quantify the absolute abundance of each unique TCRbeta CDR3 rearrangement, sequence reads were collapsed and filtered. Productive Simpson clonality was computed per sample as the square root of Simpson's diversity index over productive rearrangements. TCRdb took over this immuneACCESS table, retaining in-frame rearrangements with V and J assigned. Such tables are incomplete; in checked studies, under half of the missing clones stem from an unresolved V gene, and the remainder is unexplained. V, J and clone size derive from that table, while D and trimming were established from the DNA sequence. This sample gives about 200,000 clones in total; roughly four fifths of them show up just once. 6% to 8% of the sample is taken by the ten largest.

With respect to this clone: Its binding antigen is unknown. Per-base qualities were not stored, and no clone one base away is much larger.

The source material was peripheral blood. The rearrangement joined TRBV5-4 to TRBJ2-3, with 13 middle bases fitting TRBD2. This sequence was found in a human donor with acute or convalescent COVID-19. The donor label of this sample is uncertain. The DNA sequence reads TGTGCCAGCAGCTTGTCGGGACTAGCGGGACCTCACACAGATACGCAGTATTTT. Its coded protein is CASSLSGLAGPHTDTQYF.